This note documents a single T cell receptor beta chain sequence. The data were taken from a study of glioma-infiltrating T cells after dendritic cell vaccination. Overall study context: Patients received autologous tumor lysate-pulsed dendritic cell vaccination between about 2002 and 2013.

Sequenced by immunoSEQ multiplex PCR; TCRdb stores in-frame clones only, minus some. The data show 40,000 or so clones, just under 85% seen once. J was trimmed by 2 bases and V by 1 base; bases with no gene match: 2. Germline CDR1 reads KGHSH; CDR2 reads LQKENI. This CDR3 contains 15 residues. This TCR was sampled from a human donor with glioblastoma. The specimen was blood, collected before dendritic cell vaccination. J is TRBJ2-5 and V is TRBV18; TRBD1 matches at 9 bases. Here the CDR3 reads CASSPRQGEQETQYF. CDR3 nucleotides: TGTGCCAGCTCACCACGACAGGGGGAACAAGAGACCCAGTACTTC. Full variable domain (rest looked up from reference TRBV18 and TRBJ2-5): NAGVMQNPRHLVRRRGQEARLRCSPMKGHSHVYWYRQLPEEGLKFMVYLQKENIIDESGMPKERFSAEFPKEGPSILRIQQVVRGDSAAYFCASSPRQGEQETQYFGPGTRLLVL.